This T cell receptor (beta chain) originates from a study of T cell clonotyping in hematopoietic cell transplantation. Repertoires were generated with immunoSEQ multiplex PCR, while TCRdb's copy carries only in-frame clones and drops some. This sample has tens of thousands of clones, with 80% to 90% found just once. V dropped 4 bases and J dropped 4; count of bases not matched to a gene: 7. The CDR3 sequence is 15 residues long. Looked up from germline, CDR1 is SNHLY and CDR2 is FYNNEI. Indicated time point: recipient sample about 28 days before transplant, after cytoreduction. This chain joins TRBV2 and TRBJ2-5, with TRBD2 matching over 9 bases. The source is a man in his fifties or sixties with biphenotypic leukemia. Some clones in this sample may be carry-over from other donors' samples. Source: peripheral blood mononuclear cells, taken before stem cell transplant. CDR3 DNA sequence: TGTGCCAGCAGTGTAATAGCGGGAGTGGGAGAGACCCAGTACTTC. Translation: CASSVIAGVGETQYF.